The sequence of this T cell receptor (beta chain) was determined in a study of shared clonotypes between healthy human individuals. Study findings and constraints: Across subsets, estimated richness was generally greater for naive than for memory populations. The low donor count limited represented genetic and exposure-history diversity. Sorted-subset samples were not fully sequenced, rarefaction indicated.

Selected positively for CCR7 and CD45RO-negative, naive CD8 cells excluded terminally differentiated effector memory CD45RA+ cells. Approximately 210 ng DNA, 25,000 to 35,000 T cell genomes, went into each sorted-subset replicate PCR. Assay: immunoSEQ multiplex PCR; the TCRdb copy retains only in-frame clones and omits some. The sample contains about 750,000 clones, around 92% of which appear only once. V lost 5 bases, J lost 5 bases, and 11 bases stayed unmatched. Germline CDR1 reads MDHEN; CDR2 reads SYDVKM. There are 18 residues in the CDR3. In the case of this clone: Its specificity is not known.

The rearrangement uses TRBV28 and TRBJ2-5, with 16 bases identical to TRBD2. Sequenced sample: naive CD8+ T cells sorted from blood. This clonotype was sampled from a young man in good health. CDR3 DNA: TGTGCCAGCAGTCCCTTGGGACTAGCGGGAGGGCCAGAGGAGACCCAGTACTTC. It specifies CASSPLGLAGGPEETQYF.